This note documents a single T cell receptor (beta chain) sequence. Its target antigen remains unknown. Base quality data are lacking; no much larger clone is found one base away. This sample is part of a study of cytomegalovirus exposure and HLA in healthy donors listed by TCRdb under 2017. In the study overall: An earlier analysis of approximately 600 of the donors reported about 250 Gb of sequence data and 120 million or so unique TCR beta sequences from about 179 million T cells. Besides the first cohort of around 670 subjects, a separate validation cohort made up of roughly 120 different subjects was used. A later analysis re-examined previously published TCR beta repertoires from 610 or so donors and added high-resolution HLA genotyping to investigate patterns of TCR occurrence. In a later genetic analysis, genome-wide SNP genotypes for about 55% of the roughly 700 donors were used, and that subset was treated as a discovery cohort. The genetic ancestry cluster associated with self-reported Caucasian donors included 70% to 85% of the 300 to 450 genotyped donors. The study aimed to test whether signatures of past pathogen exposure could be identified by cataloging public T cell receptors. The study used immunosequencing to profile the T cell repertoires of 666 subjects and linked those repertoires to cytomegalovirus serostatus. An earlier analysis of around 580 of the donors used high-throughput TCR beta sequencing to judge whether each TCR beta V gene segment behaved as functional or pseudogenic. Donor age, sex, ethnicity and CMV serostatus were collected together with the repertoire data. In the later analysis, no new phenotypic data were used to find candidate immune exposures; instead, reliance was placed on TCR beta sequences and their occurrence across donors. Roughly 5 DR-DQ haplotypes were handled as single units for association and clustering, since linkage in the cohort was strong. Class I and class II HLA loci were covered by the typing at four-digit resolution. Typing coverage varied by locus: roughly 620-640 donors for A, B, C, DRB1 and DQB1; roughly 560 for DQA1; around 610 for DPA1; fewer than 480 for DPB1. High-throughput TCR immunosequencing, statistical association of individual TCRs with disease status, and machine learning were combined to predict cytomegalovirus infection status. An early release covering over 500 HLA-typed donors comprised about 300 gigabases of sequencing data and approximately 85 million unique TCR sequences. Across some 400 genotyped donors of the cohort, an average of about 240,000 unique TCR beta nucleotide sequences per donor were sequenced, and roughly 17% of those sequences were non-productive. Every repertoire in the discovery cohort had been generated on one and the same sequencing platform. General conclusions and limits of the study: In a later analysis, the rate of TCR association differed among HLA loci, with DRB1 alleles having the most associated TCRs and HLA-C alleles having the fewest. The presence/absence analyses assumed that sequencing depth was roughly uniform across donors, and that assumption may not be true. The authors suggested that the approach could potentially be generalized to other disease states and immunological phenotypes. A later analysis found that most CMV-associated TCR beta chains appeared HLA-restricted, with HLA associations seemingly driven largely by CMV exposure. Immune exposure information for the cohort was limited to CMV serostatus. The classifier was reported to diagnose cytomegalovirus status with high specificity and sensitivity in both the original cohort and the validation cohort. The 87-base-pair reads could not distinguish some IMGT-functional V segments, including TRBV6-2 and TRBV6-3, so those segments were excluded. Over 15 rarely observed V segments, including chromosome 9 orphons, were excluded from the earlier analysis of a few hundred of the donors because counts were too low. According to a later genetic analysis, donors in an Asian-associated ancestry cluster had fewer N-insertions in productive TCRs than the roughly 670-donor mean. Across donors, most TCR sequences were observed very rarely, whereas some public TCRs were present in many individuals. In vitro tests confirmed that three of the cytomegalovirus-associated TCR beta chains recognize cytomegalovirus antigens. Correlated functional status among segregating V segments might be attributable to linkage disequilibrium, but an unknown experimental factor could not be ruled out. This cohort had only TCR beta chains sequenced, and the lack of alpha or paired-chain data limited which features could be detected. In a later analysis, around 17,000 TCR beta sequences were associated with specific HLA alleles at a false discovery rate of 0.05. Because HLA typing was missing for some donors at each locus, association tests included only the typed subset. A later analysis reported that several top co-occurrence clusters appeared linked to parvovirus B19, influenza, CMV and Epstein-Barr virus. A cluster of highly shared sequence variants was judged likely to represent a technical artifact of the sequencing pipeline. The study gave a list of 150 to 200 TCR beta chains associated with cytomegalovirus. In an earlier analysis of 450 to 750 of the donors, most TCR beta V segments appeared in productive rearrangements about 87% or about 30% of the time, broadly matching IMGT annotations. When HLA alleles, especially DR and DQ, strongly co-occurred, TCR associations were difficult to assign to individual alleles. A further reported finding was that TCR beta sequences accurately predicted the HLA-A and HLA-B alleles for most subjects in the first cohort. An association between a missense DCLRE1C variant and V-gene and J-gene trimming of TCR beta chains was found in a later genetic analysis and replicated in an independent cohort. In a later analysis, HLA-associated TCR beta chains showed more clonal expansion and lower generation probabilities than non-associated chains that were equally common.

Receptor amplification or capture employed the immunoSEQ multiplex PCR assay. For the multiplex PCR, a mixture combining 60 forward primers for TCR Vbeta segments and 13 reverse primers for TCR Jbeta segments was used. The CDR3 region of rearranged TCR beta genes was amplified from genomic DNA with a multiplex PCR assay. The Illumina HiSeq System was used to sequence the amplified TCR beta libraries as 87-base-pair reads. The published analysis was carried out like this. Across the roughly 670 repertoires, a later analysis counted 75 million to 90 million unique TCR beta chains, 9 million to 14 million of which were shared by at least two donors. Raw reads were error-corrected and collapsed into unique sequences by a nearest-neighbor algorithm in which closely related sequences were merged to remove PCR and sequencing errors. CDR3 sequences were aligned to IMGT reference sequences to assign V, D and J gene segments. For a sequence to be retained, a match of at least six nucleotides was required to both a V gene segment and a J gene segment. A rearrangement was called productive if the CDR3 had no stop codons and remained in frame with V and J, and every other rearrangement was called non-productive. Following IMGT convention, CDR3 was defined as the stretch from the second conserved V-encoded cysteine to the conserved J-encoded phenylalanine. The earlier analysis of about 500 of the donors excluded sequences that lacked an unambiguous match to a single V gene segment. An earlier analysis of over 450 of the donors classified V segments as functional when productive rearrangements were above 56.7% and as segregating when the standard deviation between donors was above 5%. A statistical classification framework was built to diagnose cytomegalovirus status from the catalog of TCR beta chain sequences. A later analysis assigned V and J genes by comparing TCR nucleotide sequences with IMGT/GENE-DB human TR gene sequences. A later analysis assigned CDR3 sequences and most-parsimonious VDJ recombination scenarios with the TCRdist pipeline. In a later analysis, each TCR beta chain was defined by its CDR3 amino acid sequence together with its V-gene family, and reads without a unique V-gene family were excluded. To address suspected cross-contamination and a sequencing artifact, a later analysis removed approximately 590 highly shared, low-generation-probability nucleotide sequences. A later analysis calculated a clonal expansion index for each public chain from normalized within-repertoire ranks of inferred template counts. In a later analysis, generation probabilities were computed with a VDJ recombination model fitted to out-of-frame rearrangements, and the resulting probabilities were checked against IGoR. In a later analysis, TCR-TCR, TCR-HLA and TCR-CMV co-occurrence was scored with hypergeometric tests, and a repertoire-size bias correction was applied to TCR pairs. In a later analysis, false discovery rates were estimated by permuting HLA or CMV assignments 20 times. In a later analysis, co-occurring TCRs were grouped using DBSCAN, and TCRdist sequence similarity was added for clustering within HLA-allele-positive subsets. Repertoires with fewer than 30,000 or more than 120,000 public chains were left out of co-occurrence clustering, as were five repertoires with anomalous nucleotide sharing. Held by TCRdb, this immuneACCESS table contains in-frame sequences only and omits some clones. Under half of the omission traces to an unresolved V gene where checked; the cause of the rest is unknown. V, J and clone size reflect that table, while D and trimming were determined from the DNA. A total of fewer than 150,000 clones appear in this sample, approximately 89% of them only once. About 7% of the sample is taken by the ten largest.

The cohort comprised under 700 healthy bone marrow donors. At the time of sampling, every cohort member was nominally healthy, though immune exposures that went unrecorded were likely present. The donor was CMV seropositive and was included in the group of some 290 seropositive cohort members. A peripheral blood sample was provided by each donor, and peripheral blood mononuclear cells were used for TCR beta sequencing. Genomic DNA was extracted from the blood cell samples with the Qiagen DNeasy Blood Extraction Kit. The trim is 3 bases for V and 6 bases for J, with a gap of 14 bases between the germline ends. CDR1 and CDR2 (SQVTM, ANQGSEA) derive from the germline V gene. Taken from cysteine to phenylalanine, the CDR3 has 14 residues. Only CDR3 DNA remains: 42 bases, in frame from the first base.

The sequencing sample was made of PBMCs. The chain employs TRBV29-1 and TRBJ2-2; the D gene is perhaps TRBD1, from 5 matching bases. The sequence derives from a woman aged 25 to 39 in good health and CMV-seropositive. The CDR3 has the sequence CSVEGMGRSGELFF. DNA sequence: TGCAGCGTTGAGGGTATGGGGCGGTCCGGGGAGCTGTTTTTT.